This T cell receptor beta chain was sequenced for a study of shared clonotypes between healthy human individuals. For this clone: Antigen: not known.

Study-wide findings and caveats: Estimated richness was generally greater in naive than memory subsets.

Here immunoSEQ multiplex PCR was the method, and the copy in TCRdb shows in-frame clones only, minus some. The table records 2,500,000 or so clones, approximately 92% of them present only once. The TCR comes from a man between 18 and 29 years old in good health. Source material: naive CD4+ T cells sorted from blood. Indicated subset: CD45RA+ positively selected.

The CDR3 sequence is CASSFTASSYNEQFF. CDR3 sequence (DNA): TGCGCCAGCAGCTTTACAGCGTCCTCTTACAATGAGCAGTTCTTC. This rearrangement joins TRBV5-1 to TRBJ2-1; D is ambiguous. The CDR3 runs to 15 residues. V shed 2 bases and J shed 4 bases, with 13 bases lying between them. The germline V gene encodes CDR1 SGHRS and CDR2 YFSETQ.